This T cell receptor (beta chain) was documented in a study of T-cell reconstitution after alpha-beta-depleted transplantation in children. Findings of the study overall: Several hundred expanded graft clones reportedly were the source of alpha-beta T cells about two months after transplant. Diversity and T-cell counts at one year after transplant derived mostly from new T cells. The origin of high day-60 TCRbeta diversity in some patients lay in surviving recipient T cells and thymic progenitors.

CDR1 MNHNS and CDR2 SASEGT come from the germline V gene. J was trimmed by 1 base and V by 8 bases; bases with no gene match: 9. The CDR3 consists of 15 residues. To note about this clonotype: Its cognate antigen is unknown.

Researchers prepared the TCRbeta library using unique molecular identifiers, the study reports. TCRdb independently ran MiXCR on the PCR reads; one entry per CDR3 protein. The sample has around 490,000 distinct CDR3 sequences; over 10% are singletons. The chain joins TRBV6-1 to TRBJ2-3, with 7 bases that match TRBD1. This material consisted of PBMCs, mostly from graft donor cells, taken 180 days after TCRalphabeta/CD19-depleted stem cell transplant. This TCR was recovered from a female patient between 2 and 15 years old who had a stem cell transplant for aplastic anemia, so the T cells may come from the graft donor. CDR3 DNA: TGTGCCAGCGCCCACAGGGGCGATGGCACAGATACGCAGTATTTT. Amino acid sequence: CASAHRGDGTDTQYF.